This TCR beta chain was observed in a study of blood T cell repertoires in COVID-19. Study information: T cells, B-cell-depleted T cells, or PBMCs provided the cDNA or gDNA that served as material.

Trimming removed 3 bases from V and 3 bases from J, with 14 bases in between. This CDR3 has 15 amino acids. The repertoire was sequenced with immunoSEQ multiplex PCR; TCRdb's copy has only in-frame clones and lacks some. Among 150,000 to 160,000 clones listed, roughly 80% were seen once. The clonotype was recovered from a man between 60 and 75 years old with acute or convalescent COVID-19. Sample: peripheral blood. This chain joins TRBV23-1 and TRBJ1-2, with D possibly TRBD1 on 5 matching bases. TRBV23-1 has ORF status, its function being uncertain. The CDR3 region has the DNA TGCGCCAGCAGTCACTGCAGGGTTGAAGACTATGGCTACACCTTC. As protein: CASSHCRVEDYGYTF.